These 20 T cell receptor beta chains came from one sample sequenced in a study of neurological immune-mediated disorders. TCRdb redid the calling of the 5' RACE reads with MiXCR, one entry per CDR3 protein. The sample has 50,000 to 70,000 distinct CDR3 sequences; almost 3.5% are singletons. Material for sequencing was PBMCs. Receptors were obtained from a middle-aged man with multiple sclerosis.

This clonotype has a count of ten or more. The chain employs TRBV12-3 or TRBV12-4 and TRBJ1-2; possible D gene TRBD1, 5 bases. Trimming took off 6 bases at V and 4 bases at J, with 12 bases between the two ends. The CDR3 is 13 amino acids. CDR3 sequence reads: CASSFDSTYGYTF. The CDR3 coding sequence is TGTGCCAGCAGCTTTGACAGCACCTATGGCTACACCTTC.

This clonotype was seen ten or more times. The CDR3 here is CASRPDGTFNEQFF. The CDR3 nucleotides read TGCGCCAGCAGACCAGACGGGACTTTCAATGAGCAGTTCTTC. The chain recombines TRBV5-1 with TRBJ2-1; tentatively, D is TRBD2 (6 bases). The CDR3 runs 14 residues. The ends were cut back, 5 bases at V and 6 bases at J, with 15 bases in the middle. CDR1 SGHRS and CDR2 YFSETQ come from the germline V gene. Supplemented by reference TRBV5-1 and TRBJ2-1, the full variable domain reads KAGVTQTPRYLIKTRGQQVTLSCSPISGHRSVSWYQQTPGQGLQFLFEYFSETQRNKGNFPGRFSGRQFSNSRSEMNVSTLELGDSALYLCASRPDGTFNEQFFGPGTRLTVL.

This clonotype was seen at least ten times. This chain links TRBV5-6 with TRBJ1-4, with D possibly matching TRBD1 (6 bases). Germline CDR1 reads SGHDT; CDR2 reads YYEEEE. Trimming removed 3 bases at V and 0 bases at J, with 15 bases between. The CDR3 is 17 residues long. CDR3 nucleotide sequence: TGTGCCAGCAGCTGGGTCAGGGGAGTTGCAACTAATGAAAAACTGTTTTTT. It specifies CASSWVRGVATNEKLFF.

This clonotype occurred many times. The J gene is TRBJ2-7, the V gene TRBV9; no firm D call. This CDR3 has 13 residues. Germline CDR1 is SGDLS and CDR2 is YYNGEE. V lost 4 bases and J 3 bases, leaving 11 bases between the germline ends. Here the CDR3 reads CASSPDTNYEQYF. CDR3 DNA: TGTGCCAGCAGCCCGGATACAAACTACGAGCAGTACTTC.

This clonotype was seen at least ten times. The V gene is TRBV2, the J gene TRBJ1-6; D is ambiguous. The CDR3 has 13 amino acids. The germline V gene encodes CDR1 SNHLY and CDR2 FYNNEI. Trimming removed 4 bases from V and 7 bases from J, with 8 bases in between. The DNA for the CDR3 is TGTGCCAGCAGTGCATCGAGGAATTCACCCCTCCACTTT. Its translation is CASSASRNSPLHF.

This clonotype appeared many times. For the CDR3, the DNA is TGTGCCAGCAGCTTAATCCCTACAGATACGCAGTATTTT. Its protein product is CASSLIPTDTQYF. The chain uses TRBV7-6 and TRBJ2-3; no clear D gene. CDR1 and CDR2 from the germline V gene are SGHVS and FNYEAQ. V was pared by 2 bases and J by 3 bases, with 6 bases between. There are 13 residues in the CDR3.

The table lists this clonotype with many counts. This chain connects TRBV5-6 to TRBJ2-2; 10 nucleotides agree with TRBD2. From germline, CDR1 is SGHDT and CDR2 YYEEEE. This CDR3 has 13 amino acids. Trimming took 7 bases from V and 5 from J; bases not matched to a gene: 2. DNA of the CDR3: TGTGCCAGCCTTAGCGGGGGGACCGGGGAGCTGTTTTTT. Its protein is CASLSGGTGELFF.

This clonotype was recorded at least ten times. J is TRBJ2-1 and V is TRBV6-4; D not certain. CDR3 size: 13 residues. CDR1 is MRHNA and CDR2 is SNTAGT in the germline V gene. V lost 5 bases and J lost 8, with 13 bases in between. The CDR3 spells CASSIGPSHEQFF. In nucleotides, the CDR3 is TGTGCCAGCAGTATTGGACCGTCCCATGAGCAGTTCTTC.

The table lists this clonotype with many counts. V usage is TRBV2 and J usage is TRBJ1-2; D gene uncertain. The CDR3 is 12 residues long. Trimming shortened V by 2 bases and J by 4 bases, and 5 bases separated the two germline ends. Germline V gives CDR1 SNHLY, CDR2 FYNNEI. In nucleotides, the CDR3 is TGTGCCAGCAGTGAAAAGAGCTATGGCTACACCTTC. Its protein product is CASSEKSYGYTF.

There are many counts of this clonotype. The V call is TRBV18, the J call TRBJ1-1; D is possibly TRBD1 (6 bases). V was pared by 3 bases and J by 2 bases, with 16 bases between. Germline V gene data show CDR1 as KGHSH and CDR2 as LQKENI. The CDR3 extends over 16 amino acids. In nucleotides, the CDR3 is TGTGCCAGCTCACCGATCGAGGGGGGACGTAACACTGAAGCTTTCTTT. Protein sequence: CASSPIEGGRNTEAFF.

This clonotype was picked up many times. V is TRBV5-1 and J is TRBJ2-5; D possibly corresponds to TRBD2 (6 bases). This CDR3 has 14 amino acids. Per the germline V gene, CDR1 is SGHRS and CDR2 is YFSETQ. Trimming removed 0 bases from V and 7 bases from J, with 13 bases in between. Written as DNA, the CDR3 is TGCGCCAGCAGCTTGGAGACTAGGGTGGGGACCCAGTACTTC. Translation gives CASSLETRVGTQYF.

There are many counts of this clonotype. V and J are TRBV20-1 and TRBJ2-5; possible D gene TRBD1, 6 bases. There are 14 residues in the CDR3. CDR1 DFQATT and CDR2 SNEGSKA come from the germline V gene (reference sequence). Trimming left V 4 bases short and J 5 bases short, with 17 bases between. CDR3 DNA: TGCAGTGCTACATCGGACAGCTTGACGGAGACCCAGTACTTC. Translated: CSATSDSLTETQYF.

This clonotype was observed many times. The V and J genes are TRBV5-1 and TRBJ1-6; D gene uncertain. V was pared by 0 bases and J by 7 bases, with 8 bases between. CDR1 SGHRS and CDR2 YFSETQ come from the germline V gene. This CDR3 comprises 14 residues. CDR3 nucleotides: TGCGCCAGCAGCTTGGCCGGAGTGAATTCACCCCTCCACTTT. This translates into CASSLAGVNSPLHF.

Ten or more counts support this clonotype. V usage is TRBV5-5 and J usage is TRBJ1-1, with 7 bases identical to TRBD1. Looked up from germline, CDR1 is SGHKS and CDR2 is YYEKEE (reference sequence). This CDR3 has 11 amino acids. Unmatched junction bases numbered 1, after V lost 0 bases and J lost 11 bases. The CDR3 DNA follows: TGTGCCAGCAGCTTGGAGGGGGCGGCTTTCTTT. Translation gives CASSLEGAAFF.

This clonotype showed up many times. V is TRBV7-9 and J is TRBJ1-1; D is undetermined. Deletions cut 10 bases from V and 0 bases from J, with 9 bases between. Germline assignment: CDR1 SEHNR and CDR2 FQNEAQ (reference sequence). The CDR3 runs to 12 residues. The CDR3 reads CATISLNTEAFF. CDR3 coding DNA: TGTGCCACCATTTCGTTGAACACTGAAGCTTTCTTT. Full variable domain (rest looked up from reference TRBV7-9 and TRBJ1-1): DTGVSQNPRHKITKRGQNVTFRCDPISEHNRLYWYRQTLGQGPEFLTYFQNEAQLEKSRLLSDRFSAERPKGSFSTLEIQRTEQGDSAMYLCATISLNTEAFFGQGTRLTVV.

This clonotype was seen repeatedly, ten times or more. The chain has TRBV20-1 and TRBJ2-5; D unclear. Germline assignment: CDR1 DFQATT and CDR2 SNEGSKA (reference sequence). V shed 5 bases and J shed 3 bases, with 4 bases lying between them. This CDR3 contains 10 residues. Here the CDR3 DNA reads TGCAGTGCTCGAAAAGAGACCCAGTACTTC. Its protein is CSARKETQYF.

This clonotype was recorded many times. DNA for the CDR3: TGCGCCAGCTGGGAAGGTTGGGAGACCCAGTACTTC. Its translation: CASWEGWETQYF. This chain connects TRBV10-2 to TRBJ2-5; D remains ambiguous. The CDR3 is made up of 12 amino acids. The V gene's germline CDR1 is WSHSY and CDR2 SAAADI. Between the trimmed V and J ends, which lost 8 bases and 5 bases, there was a span of 12 bases.

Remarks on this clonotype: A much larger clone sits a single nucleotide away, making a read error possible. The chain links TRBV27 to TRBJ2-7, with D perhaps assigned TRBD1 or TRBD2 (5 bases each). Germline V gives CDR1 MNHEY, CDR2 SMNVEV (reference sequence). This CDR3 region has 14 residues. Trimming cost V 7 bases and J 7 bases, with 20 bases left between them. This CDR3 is CASIPGWGPGEQYF. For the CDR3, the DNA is TGTGCCAGCATCCCAGGATGGGGACCCGGGGAGCAGTACTTC.

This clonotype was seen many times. The CDR3 loop reads CASSQDGSTDTQYF. The CDR3 nucleotides read TGTGCCAGCAGCCAAGATGGAAGCACAGATACGCAGTATTTT. The gene calls are TRBV4-2 and TRBJ2-3; no definite D call. V was trimmed by 0 bases and J by 0 bases, leaving 4 bases between them. There are 14 residues in the CDR3. CDR1 LGHNA and CDR2 YNFKEQ come from the germline V gene.

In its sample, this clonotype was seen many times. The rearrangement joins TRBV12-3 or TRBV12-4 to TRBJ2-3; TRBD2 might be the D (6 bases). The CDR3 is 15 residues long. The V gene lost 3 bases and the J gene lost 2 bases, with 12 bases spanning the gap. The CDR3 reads CASSFFGSLTDTQYF. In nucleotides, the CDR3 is TGTGCCAGCAGTTTTTTCGGGAGCCTCACAGATACGCAGTATTTT.